The entry below describes one T cell receptor (beta chain). Antigen specificity is unknown. MiXCR was run by TCRdb on the 5' RACE reads, yielding one entry per CDR3 protein. The repertoire holds 700,000 or so distinct CDR3 sequences, with around 8.6% as singletons. This entry belongs to a study of identical twins. The study, taken as a whole, reports: Models underestimated how often monozygotic twins shared out-of-frame TCR alpha. Abundant beta clonotypes from cord blood had fewer insertions, unlike memory repertoires, which showed none.

The ends were cut back, 3 bases at V and 6 bases at J, with 6 bases in the middle. This CDR3 has 12 residues. Germline V CDR1 and CDR2: ENHRY, SYGVKD. Another study also made use of these data, one on yellow fever vaccine responses in identical twins. As that study records: As reported, the vaccine T cell response of twins seemed partly convergent and partly personalized.

This chain links TRBV10-3 with TRBJ2-1; unclear D gene. Sequencing was done on a sample of PBMCs. This clonotype originated in a woman aged 18-29 years in good health. The CDR3, as DNA: TGTGCCATCAGTGAATTCGGCAATGAGCAGTTCTTC. Encoded protein: CAISEFGNEQFF.